The 4 T cell receptor beta chains presented below share a single source sample, sequenced in a study of graft-versus-host responses after intestinal transplantation. The data were produced by immunoSEQ multiplex PCR, yet TCRdb's version contains in-frame clones alone and is incomplete. The sample has about 15,000 clones; about 94% are singletons. The material was PBMCs, obtained 9 days after transplant. These receptors originate from a human patient who received an intestinal transplant, so some T cells may come from the graft donor.

The chain combines TRBV5-6 with TRBJ2-1, with D uncertain. CDR3 length equals 15 residues. The V gene's germline CDR1 is SGHDT and CDR2 YYEEEE. Trimming took 4 bases from V and 2 from J, leaving 13 bases between them. This CDR3 is CASSPGDGAYNEQFF. CDR3 nucleotides: TGTGCCAGCAGCCCGGGCGACGGAGCCTACAATGAGCAGTTCTTC.

The chain employs TRBV27 and TRBJ2-7; 9 nucleotides agree with TRBD1. Germline V lookup: CDR1 MNHEY, CDR2 SMNVEV (reference sequence). This CDR3 is built from 15 residues. V was pared by 3 bases and J by 3 bases, with 6 bases of the junction left unmatched. CDR3 in amino acids: CASSLAGTGYYEQYF. In DNA, the CDR3 is TGTGCCAGCAGTTTGGCCGGGACAGGGTACTACGAGCAGTACTTC.

V and J are TRBV28 and TRBJ1-5; 7 nucleotides line up with TRBD1. This CDR3 is built from 17 residues. CDR1 MDHEN and CDR2 SYDVKM come from the germline V gene. V trimming: 6 bases; J trimming: 0 bases; junction bases outside the gene matches: 11. The CDR3 region is CASRPGTEFYSNQPQHF. The CDR3, as DNA: TGTGCCAGCAGACCCGGGACAGAGTTTTATAGCAATCAGCCCCAGCATTTT.

V usage is TRBV10-3 and J usage is TRBJ1-2, with TRBD1 matching over 8 bases. The CDR3 consists of 15 residues. The germline CDR1 and CDR2 sequences are ENHRY and SYGVKD. V shed 0 bases and J 7 bases; nucleotides not matched to a gene: 7. CDR3: CAISESLQGVFGYTF. As DNA, the CDR3 is TGTGCCATCAGTGAGTCGTTACAGGGGGTGTTTGGCTACACCTTC.